This T cell receptor beta chain is from a study of CD8+ T cells in alopecia areata. Study-wide context: Female C3H/HeJ mice aged roughly 7-11 weeks received skin from spontaneously alopecic C3H/HeJ graft donors aged roughly 6-13 months.

This CDR3 region has 16 residues. Germline trimming cut 3 bases from V and 0 bases from J; bases unmatched to any gene: 3. CDR1 is FNHDT, CDR2 SITEND, per germline (reference sequence). Time point of the sample: mouse skin 6 weeks after grafting, around onset of hair loss. Biopsies came from recipient mouse skin at grafting, then 3 and 6 weeks later. Sequencing templates came from extracted RNA that was reverse transcribed into cDNA. TCRdb keeps only in-frame clones here, not all; method: immunoSEQ multiplex PCR. Listed here are over 5,500 clones without any singletons, the top ten holding approximately 25%. Remarks on this clone: The germline and genes are mouse ones. From the germline J gene comes the end of the CDR3, since the read stops 3 residues before it.

This sequence joins TRBV19 and TRBJ1-6; 7 nucleotides agree with TRBD1. TRBJ1-6 is noted as an ORF with a role that remains uncertain. This sequence was found in a C3H/HeJ mouse with alopecia areata. This strain's MHC haplotype is H2-k. Sequenced here: skin, sampled at week 6. The CDR3 here is CASSRDSPSYNSPLYF. Partial CDR3 DNA: TGTGCCAGCAGTAGGGACAGTCCTTCCTATAATTCGCCC.